The T cell receptor (beta chain) described here comes from a study of shared clonotypes between healthy human individuals. Genomic DNA of each subset was evenly split across several immunoSEQ plates. The method was immunoSEQ multiplex PCR; TCRdb's version includes in-frame clones alone and lacks a portion of them. The profile shows 800,000 to 950,000 clones, around 96% of them singletons. Study-wide results and caveats: In a handful of donors, 4.5% to 5.5% of naive CD4 clonotypes appeared in common. Larger estimated richness was generally seen in naive subsets than in memory subsets. Relative to their counterparts shared across all four donors, non-shared clonotypes exhibited diminished generation probabilities.

In regard to this clone: Its antigen is not known.

Terminally differentiated effector memory CD45RA+ cells were left out of the naive CD8 fraction, which was CD45RO-negative and positively selected for CCR7. This receptor was obtained from a man in his thirties or forties in good health. The specimen sequenced was naive CD8+ T cells sorted from blood.

CDR3 protein: CATSAGGEQFF. The CDR3 region has the DNA TGTGCCACCAGCGCTGGGGGTGAGCAGTTCTTC. The chain links TRBV15 to TRBJ2-1, with D perhaps being TRBD1 or TRBD2 (5 bases each). This CDR3 has 11 residues. Trimming pared 5 bases from V and 9 bases from J, leaving 8 bases between. Germline CDR1 reads LNHNV; CDR2 reads YYDKDF (reference sequence).